This T cell receptor (beta chain) was recovered during a study of blood T cell repertoires in COVID-19. Study-level background: The origin of the acute and convalescent COVID-19 samples was the United States, Italy and Spain.

Trimming took 0 bases from V and 6 from J, leaving 13 bases between them. CDR1 and CDR2 from the germline V gene are SGHNT and YYREEE (reference sequence). The CDR3 length is 14 residues. Original processing methods: Reference gene primer amplification in the assay estimated nucleated cell counts. Measured with immunoSEQ multiplex PCR; TCRdb has only the in-frame clones, and not every one. Clone size and V and J calls were adopted from that table, with D and trimming inferred from the DNA. This table has around 140,000 clones, roughly 91% appearing once. J is TRBJ2-7 and V is TRBV5-4; D may be TRBD2 (5 bases). Material: peripheral blood. The sequence was obtained from a man in his sixties with active or convalescent COVID-19. Here the CDR3 reads CASSLAQARGEQYF. The CDR3 region has the DNA TGTGCCAGCAGCTTGGCCCAGGCCCGGGGCGAGCAGTACTTC. The full variable domain, rest sourced from reference TRBV5-4 and TRBJ2-7, is ETGVTQSPTHLIKTRGQQVTLRCSSQSGHNTVSWYQQALGQGPQFIFQYYREEENGRGNFPPRFSGLQFPNYSSELNVNALELDDSALYLCASSLAQARGEQYFGPGTRLTVT.